The sequence of this T cell receptor beta chain was determined in a study of CD8 T cells in Susac syndrome. The study used healthy donors as controls matched for age and sex. In contrast to the negatively isolated CD8+ and CD4+ T cells, TEMRA cells were FACS-enriched. Germline CDR1 reads SGHRS; CDR2 reads YFSETQ. The CDR3 has 15 residues. V was cut by 0 bases and J by 1 base, with 10 bases left in between. The RNA input was about 0.5 to 1 ug, and it was reverse transcribed with random hexamers. immunoSEQ multiplex PCR amplified TCR beta CDR3 across 54 Vbeta, 13 Jbeta. TCRdb itself ran the immunoSEQ multiplex PCR reads through MiXCR, one entry per CDR3 protein. The repertoire holds about 210,000 distinct CDR3 sequences, 85% to 95% seen once, with about 0.1% in the top ten.

V and J are TRBV5-1 and TRBJ1-1; no definite D call. The receptor was isolated from a human donor in good health. The sequencing sample was made of CD4+ T cells from PBMCs. The CDR3 DNA follows: TGCGCCAGCAGCTTGGTAGGACTAAGGAACACTGAAGCTTTCTTT. Its protein product is CASSLVGLRNTEAFF. Filled out from reference TRBV5-1 and TRBJ1-1, the complete variable domain reads KAGVTQTPRYLIKTRGQQVTLSCSPISGHRSVSWYQQTPGQGLQFLFEYFSETQRNKGNFPGRFSGRQFSNSRSEMNVSTLELGDSALYLCASSLVGLRNTEAFFGQGTRLTVV.